The text below deals with one T cell receptor (beta chain). Its specificity is not known. The sample comes from a study of cytomegalovirus exposure and HLA in healthy donors. General study findings and limits: In a later analysis, V- and J-gene trimming of beta chains associated with a DCLRE1C missense variant, replicated independently. Most CMV-associated TCR beta chains appeared HLA-restricted in a later analysis. Further analysis, carried out later, found HLA-associated TCR beta chains more clonally expanded than equally common other chains.

PCR primers comprised 60 Vbeta and 13 Jbeta primers. Clones were sequenced by immunoSEQ multiplex PCR, and TCRdb holds only the in-frame ones, with some missing. Of about 130,000 clones in the sample, roughly four fifths were seen once. The receptor comes from a young man in good health and CMV-seronegative. The sample was PBMCs.

The CDR3 nucleotides read TGTGCCAGCAGCGTAGATCCGAATTACTCTGAAGCTTTCTTT. This translates into CASSVDPNYSEAFF. The genes are TRBV9 and TRBJ1-1; D is unclear. V was shortened by 0 bases and J by 6 bases, with 12 bases between the two germline ends. The CDR3 consists of 14 residues. Germline lookup yields CDR1 SGDLS and CDR2 YYNGEE. Supplemented by reference TRBV9 and TRBJ1-1, the full variable domain reads DSGVTQTPKHLITATGQRVTLRCSPRSGDLSVYWYQQSLDQGLQFLIQYYNGEERAKGNILERFSAQQFPDLHSELNLSSLELGDSALYFCASSVDPNYSEAFFGQGTRLTVV.